A selection of T cell receptor beta chains follows, all from one sample in a study of regulatory T cells in long-lasting Graves disease. TCRdb fed the multiplex PCR reads into MiXCR, producing one record per CDR3 protein. The repertoire includes approximately 540,000 distinct CDR3 sequences, about 12% of them detected once, and 7.5% to 9% sits in the top ten. The sample was also linked to a second study, of T cells in Graves' hyperthyroidism and ophthalmopathy.

The sample consisted of peripheral blood mononuclear cells (PBMCs), taken at new diagnosis, from a patient treated with antithyroid drugs. The receptors here all came from a woman aged 25 to 39 with Graves disease. Both conserved end residues are part of each CDR3. Rows give clone size only sometimes, using once, few, many, or a class for an expanded clone.

j_call	clone_size	v_call	cdr3_aa
TRBJ1-2	many	TRBV10-3	CAISESTGYGYTF
TRBJ1-3	few	TRBV20-1	CSASGGRGSAIMDF
TRBJ2-5	many	TRBV14	CASSQIGPLTGSEETQYF
TRBJ2-2	-	TRBV5-1	CASSLFPGGRTGELFF
TRBJ2-3	many	TRBV6-1	CASRSSPGLAGGTNTDTQYF
TRBJ2-5	many	TRBV28	CASGGGQGNGETQYF
TRBJ2-1	few	TRBV27	CASSFLGVSINEQFF
TRBJ2-1	-	TRBV20-1	CSAPLAPKTYNEQFF
TRBJ1-2	many	TRBV7-2	CASSLVNYGYTF
TRBJ1-3	many	TRBV3-1	CASSRPSVNRDTGNTIYF
TRBJ2-7	-	TRBV7-2	CASSLGVRGGYEQYF
TRBJ2-1	many	TRBV2	CASSVIGGDTYNEQFF
TRBJ1-1	many	TRBV19	CASTRFGTEAFF
TRBJ1-5	many	TRBV6-5	CASSYVSGFSQPQHF
TRBJ1-1	-	TRBV15	CATSRDIRDSEAFF
TRBJ1-1	many	TRBV20-1	CSASRNSNTEAFF
TRBJ2-3	many	TRBV2	CASSRTGGTDTQYF
TRBJ2-1	many	TRBV19	CASSPGTGTPGDEQFF
TRBJ2-1	many	TRBV20-1	CSLDRPNEQFF
TRBJ1-6	many	TRBV9	CASSVQDRGLSPLHF
TRBJ2-7	few	TRBV29-1	CSVEEGGRPYEQYF
TRBJ2-2	many	TRBV20-1	CSARSAGNTGELFF
TRBJ2-7	many	TRBV9	CASSVAPGREQYF
TRBJ2-5	-	TRBV20-1	CSAKDVEWQGPPETQYF
TRBJ2-7	few	TRBV28	CASSFKRYQTYEQYF
TRBJ2-7	once	TRBV7-3	CASSLTRGGLAGVLRSYEQYF
TRBJ2-5	-	TRBV7-9	CASSSIHGRNQETQYF
TRBJ2-1	many	TRBV2	CASRDSAREQFF
TRBJ2-1	many	TRBV11-1	CASSSRQTSYNEQFF
TRBJ2-6	few	TRBV5-1	CASRSTDTKPISGANVLTF
TRBJ2-3	few	TRBV7-9	CASIQGGTSTDTQYF
TRBJ2-3	many	TRBV27	CASSKPGLAKQYF
TRBJ1-5	few	TRBV6-1	CASAGRLMNQPQHF
TRBJ2-7	many	TRBV19	CASSLTSGGLDEQYF
TRBJ1-5	many	TRBV28	CASSFLSRGQPQHF
TRBJ2-4	many	TRBV10-2	CASVPPERGLAKNIQYF
TRBJ2-1	many	TRBV5-6	CASSREGASYNEQFF
TRBJ2-5	many	TRBV11-2	CASSLEGLAGIQETQYF
TRBJ1-5	many	TRBV2	CASSEINNQPQHF
TRBJ2-1	-	TRBV20-1	CSARFGTALNEQFF
TRBJ1-3	-	TRBV4-1	CASSQPGTAFGNTIYF
TRBJ2-2	many	TRBV11-3	CASSLDYGSYTGELFF
TRBJ2-3	few	TRBV4-1	CASSQVVRRRADTQYF